This TCR beta chain stems from a study of shared clonotypes between healthy human individuals. The study, taken as a whole, reports: Collection of samples was limited to blood; tissue repertoires likely differ.

This clone occurred a few times. Its matching antigen is unknown. This table comes from immunoSEQ multiplex PCR, and its TCRdb copy is limited to in-frame clones, with some not included. Among more than 450,000 clones listed, approximately 79% were seen once. This CDR3 spans 14 amino acids. Trimming shortened V by 5 bases and J by 2 bases, and 13 bases separated the two germline ends. Germline CDR1 is SGDLS and CDR2 is YYNGEE. The source material was PBMCs. This rearrangement joins TRBV9 to TRBJ1-2; D gene ambiguous. The TCR comes from a woman in her 40s in good health. Some clones in this sample may be carry-over from other donors' samples. CDR3 sequence reads: CASSPGLTNYGYTF. Written as DNA, the CDR3 is TGTGCCAGCAGTCCGGGCCTCACAAACTATGGCTACACCTTC.